The rows below give T cell receptor beta chains drawn from one sample of a study of T-cell reconstitution after alpha-beta-depleted transplantation in children. TCRdb re-derived calls from the PCR reads in MiXCR, one entry per CDR3 protein. The repertoire consists of under 850,000 distinct CDR3 sequences, with under 15% occurring once and the leading ten covering roughly 0.84%. This material consisted of PBMCs, taken before TCRalphabeta/CD19-depleted stem cell transplant. The receptors were sampled from a girl aged 2-10 years with congenital amegakaryocytic thrombocytopenia, due to receive a stem cell transplant. Both conserved end residues are part of each CDR3. The D gene is left open where the match is weak. Clone size appears in some rows only: once, few, many, or a class for an expanded clone.

14	TRBV20-1	TRBJ1-1	NA	many	TGCAGTGCCAGACGTGGACAGAGGAACACTGAAGCTTTCTTT	CSARRGQRNTEAFF
14	TRBV5-1	TRBJ2-7	NA	many	TGCGCCAGCAGCTTGAACCAGGGGCCCTACGAGCAGTACTTC	CASSLNQGPYEQYF
16	TRBV5-1	TRBJ1-1	NA	NA	TGCGCCAGCAGCTTGGCCGAACAGCTCGAGAACACTGAAGCTTTCTTT	CASSLAEQLENTEAFF
13	TRBV5-1	TRBJ1-2	NA	few	TGCGCCAGCAGCCCTAATGTAGGCTATGGCTACACCTTC	CASSPNVGYGYTF
12	TRBV20-1	TRBJ2-7	TRBD1	many	TGCAGTGCCTCGACAGGGGGCTACGAGCAGTACTTC	CSASTGGYEQYF
18	TRBV11-1	TRBJ2-3	TRBD2	NA	TGTGCCAGCAGCTTAGTGACAGAGGGGACTACGCTAACAGATACGCAGTATTTT	CASSLVTEGTTLTDTQYF
15	TRBV12-3/TRBV12-4	TRBJ2-5	TRBD2	NA	TGTGCCAGCAGTTTAGGTCCTAGCGGACAAGAGACCCAGTACTTC	CASSLGPSGQETQYF
15	TRBV5-1	TRBJ1-6	TRBD1	many	TGCGCCAGCAGCCCACGGACAGGGGATAATTCACCCCTCCACTTT	CASSPRTGDNSPLHF
15	TRBV7-9	TRBJ2-3	NA	many	TGTGCCAGCAGCCCATACGGCCTAGGCACAGATACGCAGTATTTT	CASSPYGLGTDTQYF
15	TRBV28	TRBJ2-7	NA	once	TGTGCCAGCAGTTTTTTCCGGAGGGCTATTAGCGAGCAGTACTTC	CASSFFRRAISEQYF
11	TRBV29-1	TRBJ1-2	NA	NA	TGCAGCGTTGAACAGGGGAATGGCTACACCTTC	CSVEQGNGYTF
16	TRBV7-6	TRBJ2-6	NA	NA	TGTGCCAGCAGCTCCGGACCAATCTCTGGGGCCAACGTCCTGACTTTC	CASSSGPISGANVLTF
16	TRBV29-1	TRBJ1-1	NA	NA	TGCAGCGCTACACCGGGACCCTCTCTATTGAACACTGAAGCTTTCTTT	CSATPGPSLLNTEAFF
15	TRBV20-1	TRBJ2-1	NA	few	TGCAGTGCTAGAGGACTACCGAGACCTTCGAATGAGCAGTTCTTC	CSARGLPRPSNEQFF
16	TRBV7-9	TRBJ2-1	NA	many	TGTGCCAGCAGCCCAGAGCGGGTCCGCTCCTACAATGAGCAGTTCTTC	CASSPERVRSYNEQFF
14	TRBV7-9	TRBJ2-1	NA	NA	TGTGCCAGCAGCCCGGAGCGGTCCTACAATGAGCAGTTCTTC	CASSPERSYNEQFF
13	TRBV7-3	TRBJ1-3	NA	NA	TGTGCCAGCAGCCCAGACAGGGGAAACACCATATATTTT	CASSPDRGNTIYF
15	TRBV5-5	TRBJ2-1	TRBD2	NA	TGTGCCAGCAGTTGGGGACTAGCGGGAGTAGTTGAGCAGTTCTTC	CASSWGLAGVVEQFF
15	TRBV20-1	TRBJ2-1	NA	many	TGCAGTGCTAGAGTTGATTCTGCCAGTTACAATGAGCAGTTCTTC	CSARVDSASYNEQFF
13	TRBV20-1	TRBJ2-1	NA	NA	TGCAGCGGTGGCAGAAGCTCCTACAATGAGCAGTTCTTC	CSGGRSSYNEQFF
14	TRBV7-2	TRBJ1-1	NA	NA	TGTGCCAGCAGCCCGAACCCCCAGGGATCAGAAGCTTTCTTT	CASSPNPQGSEAFF
18	TRBV5-1	TRBJ2-6	TRBD2	NA	TGCGCCAGCAGCTTGGTCCTAGCGGGAGGTTTTGGGGCCAACGTCCTGACTTTC	CASSLVLAGGFGANVLTF
18	TRBV5-1	TRBJ2-3	TRBD1	NA	TGCGCCAGCAGCCCCGGGACAGGGATAAGTAAGGGCACAGATACGCAGTATTTT	CASSPGTGISKGTDTQYF
13	TRBV20-1	TRBJ2-5	NA	many	TGCAGTGCTAGATCGGGGGCCCAAGAGACCCAGTACTTC	CSARSGAQETQYF
18	TRBV5-1	TRBJ2-2	TRBD2	few	TGCGCCAGCAGCTTGCTTGGACTAGCGGGAGCGGGGACCGGGGAGCTGTTTTTT	CASSLLGLAGAGTGELFF
12	TRBV12-3/TRBV12-4	TRBJ1-1	NA	many	TGTGCCAGCAGTTTGATGGGGGCTGAAGCTTTCTTT	CASSLMGAEAFF
14	TRBV5-1	TRBJ2-5	TRBD1	many	TGCGCCAGCAGCTTGGACAGGGGTGGAGAGACCCAGTACTTC	CASSLDRGGETQYF
13	TRBV5-1	TRBJ1-1	NA	many	TGCGCCAGCAGCTTGACTAGTTACGGTGAAGCTTTCTTT	CASSLTSYGEAFF
15	TRBV20-1	TRBJ2-7	NA	few	TGCAGTGCTAGAGCCCCCGGGGGGCCGACCTACGAGCAGTACTTC	CSARAPGGPTYEQYF
14	TRBV20-1	TRBJ2-5	TRBD2	few	TGCAGTGCAACAACTAGCGGGAGTCTGGAGACCCAGTACTTC	CSATTSGSLETQYF
13	TRBV7-2	TRBJ2-7	NA	many	TGTGCCAGCAGCTTACTAGGGGGGCACGAGCAGTACTTC	CASSLLGGHEQYF
12	TRBV29-1	TRBJ1-4	NA	NA	TGCAGCGCGGGACGGACTAATGAAAAACTGTTTTTT	CSAGRTNEKLFF
12	TRBV29-1	TRBJ2-6	NA	NA	TGCAGCTATACGGGTCGGGCCAACGTCCTGACTTTC	CSYTGRANVLTF
13	TRBV18	TRBJ2-7	NA	NA	TGTGCCAGCTCACCACGAGGGGCTCTCGAGCAGTACTTC	CASSPRGALEQYF
12	TRBV20-1	TRBJ2-3	NA	many	TGCAGTGCTAGTCTAGGGGCGGATACGCAGTATTTT	CSASLGADTQYF
14	TRBV12-3/TRBV12-4	TRBJ2-3	NA	many	TGTGCCAGCAGTACAGGTCGTGGGACAGATACGCAGTATTTT	CASSTGRGTDTQYF
15	TRBV20-1	TRBJ2-3	NA	few	TGCAGTGCTAGGCGCACTGGGATTTATCCTGATACGCAGTATTTT	CSARRTGIYPDTQYF
20	TRBV4-2	TRBJ2-1	TRBD2	few	TGTGCCAGCAGCCTCGTCGGTACAGGACTAGCGGGGCCCTCCTACAATGAGCAGTTCTTC	CASSLVGTGLAGPSYNEQFF
13	TRBV4-1	TRBJ1-5	TRBD1	many	TGCGCCAGCAGCAACGACAGGGGGGAGCCCCAGCATTTT	CASSNDRGEPQHF
14	TRBV18	TRBJ1-2	TRBD1	NA	TGTGCCAGCTCACCTCGGGACAGGAGGGATGACTACACCTTC	CASSPRDRRDDYTF
13	TRBV12-3/TRBV12-4	TRBJ1-2	TRBD1	few	TGTGCCAGCAGTATCGACAGGGCCCATGGCTACACCTTC	CASSIDRAHGYTF
14	TRBV9	TRBJ1-1	NA	many	TGTGCCAGCAGCGTAGGCAGGGGGAACACTGAAGCTTTCTTT	CASSVGRGNTEAFF
11	TRBV30	TRBJ2-7	NA	many	TGTGCCTGGGGCAGGGATTACGAGCAGTACTTC	CAWGRDYEQYF